The 18 T cell receptor beta chains below come from one sample, sequenced in a study of metastatic and nonmetastatic thyroid tumors. From the PCR reads, TCRdb re-called clones with MiXCR. The sample shows tens of thousands of clones, 20% to 25% of them seen only once. All patients were treatment-naive before thyroid surgery. Sequenced: blood. These receptors were taken from a female donor with papillary thyroid cancer or a benign thyroid nodule (not recorded which). Some clones in this sample may be carry-over from other donors' samples.

The chain is built from TRBV11-3 and TRBJ2-1; maybe TRBD2 (5 bases). Per the germline V gene, CDR1 is SGHNT and CDR2 is YENEEA. The CDR3 is 13 residues long. Trimming removed 4 bases from V and 12 bases from J, with 16 bases in between. For the CDR3, the DNA is TGTGCCAGCAGCTCTTCTGACCGGGAAACGCAGTTCTTC. It encodes CASSSSDRETQFF. Filled out from reference TRBV11-3 and TRBJ2-1, the complete variable domain reads EAGVVQSPRYKIIEKKQPVAFWCNPISGHNTLYWYLQNLGQGPELLIRYENEEAVDDSQLPKDRFSAERLKGVDSTLKIQPAELGDSAVYLCASSSSDRETQFFGPGTRLTVL.

In this sample, this clone turned up a few times. V is TRBV24-1 and J is TRBJ2-3; D unclear. This CDR3 contains 11 residues. The ends were cut back, 4 bases at V and 2 bases at J, with 0 bases in the middle. The germline V gene has CDR1 KGHDR and CDR2 SFDVKD. CDR3 residues: CATSDTDTQYF. In DNA form, the CDR3 reads TGTGCCACCAGTGACACAGATACGCAGTATTTT.

In this sample, this clone turned up many times. V usage is TRBV28 and J usage is TRBJ1-5; possibly TRBD1 for D (5 bases). Germline assignment: CDR1 MDHEN and CDR2 SYDVKM. Trimming took 1 base from V and 5 from J, leaving 12 bases between them. CDR3 length: 15 residues. This CDR3 reads CASSLFRTPDQPQHF. The CDR3, as DNA: TGTGCCAGCAGTTTATTCCGGACACCCGATCAGCCCCAGCATTTT. Based on the CDR3 plus reference TRBV28 and TRBJ1-5, the full variable domain is DVKVTQSSRYLVKRTGEKVFLECVQDMDHENMFWYRQDPGLGLRLIYFSYDVKMKEKGDIPEGYSVSREKKERFSLILESASTNQTSMYLCASSLFRTPDQPQHFGDGTRLSIL.

Comment on this clone: One end of the junction is discordant with germline, which a read error may explain. CDR3 sequence: CGSSEKTGGLAFF. CDR3 in DNA: TGTGGCAGCAGTGAGAAGACAGGGGGCCTTGCTTTCTTT. V is TRBV2 and J is TRBJ1-1, with TRBD1 matching 10 bases. The CDR3 is made up of 13 amino acids. Germline V gene lookup returns CDR1 SNHLY and CDR2 FYNNEI. The whole variable domain, filled in from reference TRBV2 and TRBJ1-1, reads EPEVTQTPSHQVTQMGQEVILRCVPISNHLYFYWYRQILGQKVEFLVSFYNNEISEKSEIFDDQFSVERPDGSNFTLKIRSTKLEDSAMYFCGSSEKTGGLAFFGQGTRLTVV.

V is TRBV5-1 and J is TRBJ1-1; the D gene is possibly TRBD1 (5 bases). CDR3 size: 15 residues. Trimming shortened V by 2 bases and J by 0 bases, and 11 bases separated the two germline ends. Germline V gives CDR1 SGHRS, CDR2 YFSETQ. CDR3 in DNA: TGCGCCAGCAGCTTTCAGCAGGGAATGAACACTGAAGCTTTCTTT. Translation: CASSFQQGMNTEAFF.

The V gene is TRBV30, the J gene TRBJ1-1, with a tentative D call TRBD1 (5 bases). Trimming pared 1 base from V and 5 bases from J, leaving 11 bases between. CDR1 is GTSNPN and CDR2 is SVGIG in the germline V gene (reference sequence). The length of the CDR3 is 13 residues. The CDR3 here is CAWSEAGHTEAFF. DNA of the CDR3: TGTGCCTGGAGTGAGGCAGGGCATACTGAAGCTTTCTTT.

This clone was found many times. One base away lies a much larger clone, so this may be a sequencing read error. The identical CDR3 is also encoded by other nucleotide sequences in the sample. The chain employs TRBV10-1 and TRBJ2-3; D is undetermined. V lost 0 bases and J 10 bases, leaving 8 bases between the germline ends. From germline, CDR1 is WNHNN and CDR2 SYGVQD (reference sequence). The CDR3 runs to 12 residues. DNA of the CDR3: TGCGCCAGCAGTGAGTCAAGCACGGCGCAGTATTTT. Amino acid sequence: CASSESSTAQYF.

The V call is TRBV7-8, the J call TRBJ2-7, with a tentative D call TRBD2 (7 bases). Germline assignment: CDR1 SGHVS and CDR2 FQNEAQ. Deletions cut 5 bases from V and 7 bases from J, with 18 bases between. This CDR3 spans 14 amino acids. The CDR3 DNA reads as TGTGCCAGCAGCCCTCGGGGGGCTTTGGGGGAGCAGTACGTC. The encoded protein is CASSPRGALGEQYV.

This clone was seen many times. This rearrangement joins TRBV15 to TRBJ1-5; D possibly corresponds to TRBD1 (5 bases). CDR1 LNHNV and CDR2 YYDKDF come from the germline V gene (reference sequence). CDR3 length: 14 residues. Trimming cost V 4 bases and J 9 bases, with 16 bases left between them. CDR3 DNA: TGTGCCACCAGCATCCGGGACCGCCCATGGCCCCAGCATTTT. This translates into CATSIRDRPWPQHF. The full variable domain, with the rest looked up from reference TRBV15 and TRBJ1-5, is DAMVIQNPRYQVTQFGKPVTLSCSQTLNHNVMYWYQQKSSQAPKLLFHYYDKDFNNEADTPDNFQSRRPNTSFCFLDIRSPGLGDTAMYLCATSIRDRPWPQHFGDGTRLSIL.

This clone showed up many times. The J gene is TRBJ1-1, the V gene TRBV9, with no clear D. CDR3 length equals 15 residues. Germline values: CDR1 SGDLS, CDR2 YYNGEE. Trimming left V 0 bases short and J 4 bases short, with 13 bases between. CDR3 DNA: TGTGCCAGCAGCGTAGCTTCCCAAACGGGCACTGAAGCTTTCTTT. As protein: CASSVASQTGTEAFF.

This clone showed up many times. The rearrangement joins TRBV6-1 to TRBJ2-3; 9 nucleotides align to TRBD2. Germline V CDR1 and CDR2: MNHNS, SASEGT. This CDR3 has 14 residues. The V and J ends lost 6 bases and 1 base, in that order; junction bases with no gene match: 2. The CDR3, as DNA: TGTGCCAGCAGAAGGACTAGCGGCACAGATACGCAGTATTTT. This translates into CASRRTSGTDTQYF.

About this clone itself: Lacking the conserved final phenylalanine or tryptophan, this CDR3 likely reflects a read error. Because the CDR3's place on the DNA is in doubt, the DNA is left out and the CDR3 is given as listed by TCRdb. The genes are TRBV6-1 and TRBJ2-2. CDR1 is MNHNS, CDR2 SASEGT, per germline. Including both end residues, the CDR3 is 16 amino acids long. The CDR3 sequence: CASSENVGSSTRELFL.

This clone rates as medium-sized. The chain has TRBV24-1 and TRBJ2-7; 7 bases align to TRBD1. CDR3 size: 14 residues. V was pared by 4 bases and J by 0 bases, with 2 bases of the junction left unmatched. Looked up from germline, CDR1 is KGHDR and CDR2 is SFDVKD. The CDR3 sequence is CATSEGQVSYEQYF. CDR3 in DNA: TGTGCCACCAGTGAAGGACAGGTCTCCTACGAGCAGTACTTC.

There are many counts of this clone. This rearrangement joins TRBV11-2 to TRBJ2-2, with 15 positions matching TRBD2. From germline, CDR1 is SGHAT and CDR2 FQNNGV. The CDR3 covers 16 residues. Unmatched junction bases numbered 4, after V lost 6 bases and J lost 5 bases. CDR3 protein: CASRSGTSGRTGELFF. The CDR3, as DNA: TGTGCCAGCAGGTCAGGGACTAGCGGGAGGACCGGGGAGCTGTTTTTT.

V usage is TRBV6-1 and J usage is TRBJ2-1; TRBD2 aligns across 12 bases. Per germline, CDR1 MNHNS and CDR2 SASEGT. Trimming cost V 5 bases and J 6 bases; bases outside gene matches: 5. The CDR3 covers 15 residues. This CDR3 is CASSRLAGARNEQFF. CDR3 DNA: TGTGCCAGCAGTCGACTAGCGGGAGCGCGCAATGAGCAGTTCTTC.

The chain employs TRBV6-1 and TRBJ1-1; D is unresolved. The CDR3 has 15 residues. Trimming shortened V by 5 bases and J by 1 base, and 14 bases separated the two germline ends. Germline CDR1 MNHNS, CDR2 SASEGT. The CDR3 region is CASSLSIWGNTEAFF. CDR3 in DNA: TGTGCCAGCAGTCTCTCAATCTGGGGGAACACTGAAGCTTTCTTT.

The table lists this clone with many counts. One end of the junction does not line up with germline, which may come from a read error. This rearrangement joins TRBV7-9 to TRBJ2-5, with unresolved D. There are 8 residues in the CDR3. The germline V gene has CDR1 SEHNR and CDR2 FQNEAQ (reference sequence). The CDR3 loop reads CASSPANF. Here the CDR3 DNA reads TGTGCCAGCAGCCCGGCGAACTTC.

Note on this clone: The germline gene is not matched at one end of the junction; a read error may be the cause. CDR3 sequence: CSSSRLAWNTEAFF. In nucleotides, the CDR3 is TGTTCCAGCAGTCGGTTGGCCTGGAACACTGAAGCTTTCTTT. V gene TRBV6-4 combines with J gene TRBJ1-1, with D hard to call. CDR3 size: 14 residues. Germline V gives CDR1 MRHNA, CDR2 SNTAGT.